This T cell receptor (beta chain) was sequenced during a study of cytomegalovirus exposure and HLA in healthy donors (dated by TCRdb to 2016 to 2017). Notes on the research overall: An earlier analysis of some 600 of the donors reported 276 Gb of sequence data and about 120 million unique TCR beta sequences obtained from about 170 million T cells. Approximately 300 gigabases of sequencing data and roughly 80 million unique TCR sequences made up an early release that covered 640 HLA-typed donors. The genetic ancestry cluster associated with self-reported Caucasian donors included 65% to 90% of the roughly 410 genotyped donors. The study aimed to test whether cataloging public T cell receptors could reveal signatures of past pathogen exposure. The study profiled the T cell repertoires of 500 to 800 subjects by immunosequencing and related them to cytomegalovirus serostatus. In addition to the first cohort of around 670 subjects, a separate validation cohort of around 110 different subjects was used. To predict cytomegalovirus infection status, the study brought together high-throughput TCR immunosequencing, statistical association of individual TCRs with disease status, and machine learning. A later analysis re-examined previously published TCR beta repertoires from about 700 donors and added high-resolution HLA genotyping to investigate patterns of TCR occurrence. Rather than drawing on any new phenotypic data, the later analysis identified candidate immune exposures from TCR beta sequences and the way those sequences occurred across donors. An earlier analysis of roughly 580 of the donors used high-throughput TCR beta sequencing to judge whether each TCR beta V gene segment behaved as functional or pseudogenic. Donor age, sex, ethnicity and CMV serostatus were compiled alongside the repertoire data. A later genetic analysis used genome-wide SNP genotypes for about 65% of the roughly 670 donors, treating that subset as a discovery cohort. Every discovery cohort repertoire had been produced on one sequencing platform. HLA typing included class I and class II loci at four-digit resolution. Typing coverage varied by locus: roughly 620-630 donors for A, B, C, DRB1 and DQB1; approximately 560 for DQA1; around 610 for DPA1; some 470 for DPB1. About 5 DR-DQ haplotypes were handled as single units for association and clustering, since linkage in the cohort was strong. Across approximately 420 genotyped donors of the cohort, an average of about 240,000 unique TCR beta nucleotide sequences per donor were sequenced, and roughly 17% of those sequences were non-productive.

As to this clone: No antigen is known for it. No qualities accompany the bases; no much larger clone lies one base away.

In total, 500 to 700 healthy bone marrow donors made up the cohort. Cohort members were all nominally healthy when sampled, although unrecorded immune exposures were likely present. The donor was CMV seropositive and was included in the group of approximately 300 seropositive cohort members. Each donor provided a peripheral blood sample, and peripheral blood mononuclear cells were used for TCR beta sequencing. The Qiagen DNeasy Blood Extraction Kit was used to extract genomic DNA from the blood cell samples. The CDR3 sequence holds 15 residues, the cysteine and phenylalanine included. The kept DNA is CDR3 alone, 45 bases in frame from the first base. The germline V and J ends show losses of 5 bases and 1 base respectively, and no gene match explains 3 bases of the junction. From the germline V gene, CDR1 is SGHTA and CDR2 is FQGNSA. The investigation overall reported the following: A later genetic analysis reported fewer N-insertions in productive TCRs among donors in an Asian-associated ancestry cluster than the 666-donor mean. A later analysis found that most CMV-associated TCR beta chains appeared HLA-restricted, with HLA associations seemingly driven largely by CMV exposure. The presence/absence analyses assumed that sequencing depth was roughly uniform across donors, and that assumption may not be true. A later analysis associated about 17,000 TCR beta sequences with specific HLA alleles at a false discovery rate of 0.05. The classifier was reported to diagnose cytomegalovirus status with high specificity and sensitivity in both the original cohort and the validation cohort. A later analysis found that HLA-associated TCR beta chains were more clonally expanded and had lower generation probabilities than equally common non-associated chains. The sequencing pipeline was judged likely to have produced a cluster of highly shared sequence variants as a technical artifact. The only immune exposure information available for the cohort was CMV serostatus. When HLA alleles, especially DR and DQ, strongly co-occurred, TCR associations were difficult to assign to individual alleles. HLA typing was unavailable for some donors at each locus, so association tests used only the typed subset. The cohort was sequenced for TCR beta chains only, and without alpha or paired-chain data the features that could be detected were limited. Some IMGT-functional V segments, including TRBV6-2 and TRBV6-3, could not be told apart with the 87-base-pair reads, so those segments were excluded. A further reported finding was that TCR beta sequences accurately predicted the HLA-A and HLA-B alleles for most subjects in the first cohort. A later analysis reported that several top co-occurrence clusters appeared linked to parvovirus B19, influenza, CMV and Epstein-Barr virus. Because counts were too low, approximately 18 rarely observed V segments, including chromosome 9 orphons, were excluded from the earlier analysis of around 590 of the donors. In a later analysis, the rate of TCR association differed among HLA loci, with DRB1 alleles having the most associated TCRs and HLA-C alleles having the fewest. A total of about 150 TCR beta chains were listed by the study as associated with cytomegalovirus. Linkage disequilibrium might explain the correlated functional status among segregating V segments, but an unknown experimental factor could not be ruled out. A few of the identified cytomegalovirus-associated TCR beta chains were confirmed in vitro to be specific for cytomegalovirus antigens. An association between a missense DCLRE1C variant and V-gene and J-gene trimming of TCR beta chains was found in a later genetic analysis and replicated in an independent cohort. Broadly in line with IMGT annotations, most TCR beta V segments showed up in productive rearrangements about 90% or about 30% of the time in an earlier analysis of approximately 640 of the donors. It was suggested by the authors that the approach could potentially be generalized to other disease states and immunological phenotypes. Across donors, most TCR sequences were observed very rarely, whereas some public TCRs were present in many individuals.

Receptors were amplified or captured by the immunoSEQ multiplex PCR assay. The multiplex PCR relied on a mix of 60 forward primers for TCR Vbeta segments and 13 reverse primers for TCR Jbeta segments. Amplification of the CDR3 region of rearranged TCR beta genes was performed with a multiplex PCR assay on genomic DNA. The Illumina HiSeq System was used to sequence the amplified TCR beta libraries as 87-base-pair reads. In the paper's pipeline: Across the roughly 670 repertoires, a later analysis counted 78 million or so unique TCR beta chains, some 11 million of which were shared by at least two donors. To remove PCR and sequencing errors, raw reads were error-corrected and collapsed into unique sequences using a nearest-neighbor algorithm that merged closely related sequences. CDR3 sequences were aligned to IMGT reference sequences to assign V, D and J gene segments. For a sequence to be retained, at least a six-nucleotide match to both a V gene segment and a J gene segment was required. Rearrangements were classified as productive when the CDR3 lacked stop codons and remained in frame with V and J, and all other rearrangements were classified as non-productive. Following IMGT convention, CDR3 was defined as the stretch from the second conserved V-encoded cysteine to the conserved J-encoded phenylalanine. In an earlier analysis of around 570 of the donors, sequences lacking an unambiguous match to a single V gene segment were excluded. An earlier analysis of some 610 of the donors called V segments functional above 56.7% productive rearrangements and segregating when the between-donor standard deviation exceeded 5%. To diagnose cytomegalovirus status from the catalog of TCR beta chain sequences, a statistical classification framework was built. In a later analysis, TCR nucleotide sequences were compared against IMGT/GENE-DB human TR gene sequences so that V and J genes could be assigned. Using the TCRdist pipeline, a later analysis assigned CDR3 sequences along with most-parsimonious VDJ recombination scenarios. In a later analysis, each TCR beta chain was defined by its CDR3 amino acid sequence together with its V-gene family, and reads lacking a unique V-gene family were excluded. As a way to deal with suspected cross-contamination and a sequencing artifact, a later analysis dropped 450 to 600 nucleotide sequences that were highly shared and had low generation probability. A later analysis calculated a clonal expansion index for each public chain from normalized within-repertoire ranks of inferred template counts. In a later analysis, generation probabilities were computed using a VDJ recombination model fitted to out-of-frame rearrangements, and the results were checked against IGoR. Hypergeometric tests were used in a later analysis to score TCR-TCR, TCR-HLA and TCR-CMV co-occurrence, with a repertoire-size bias correction applied to the TCR pairs. A later analysis estimated false discovery rates by permuting HLA or CMV assignments 20 times. In a later analysis, co-occurring TCRs were grouped with DBSCAN, and TCRdist sequence similarity was added when clustering was performed within HLA-allele-positive subsets. Repertoires with fewer than 30,000 or more than 120,000 public chains were left out of co-occurrence clustering, as were four to six repertoires with anomalous nucleotide sharing. TCRdb stores this immuneACCESS table with in-frame sequences only. Part of the clones is absent; in the studies checked, under half of the shortfall reflects unresolved V genes, and no reason is known for the rest. The V and J calls and clone size were taken over from that table, and D and trimming were inferred from the DNA. The sample data list some 200,000 clones, and 75% to 90% of these were observed just once. 6.3% of the sample belongs to the ten largest clones.

This sequence uses TRBV7-2 and TRBJ2-5; 11 central nucleotides agree with TRBD2. Sequencing used PBMCs. The clonotype was recovered from a man aged 35 to 55 in good health and CMV-seropositive. In nucleotides, the sequence is TGTGCCAGCAGCGCACTAGCGGGGGCCCAAGAGACCCAGTACTTC. Its protein is CASSALAGAQETQYF.